This record covers a single T cell receptor (beta chain). The CDR3 extends over 15 amino acids. Per germline, CDR1 SGHAT and CDR2 FQNNGV. Unmatched junction bases numbered 8, after V lost 1 base and J lost 5 bases. The data originate from a study of blood T cell repertoires in COVID-19. Study summary: Samples taken during acute and convalescent COVID-19 were collected in the United States, Italy and Spain.

Authors' analysis steps: Amplification of reference gene primers was used by the study to estimate nucleated cell counts. Repertoires were generated with immunoSEQ multiplex PCR, while TCRdb's copy carries only in-frame clones and drops some. The V and J calls and clone size are taken from that table; D and trimming were inferred from the DNA. Of 200,000 to 250,000 clones listed, about 85% are singletons. The chain recombines TRBV11-2 with TRBJ2-7; 7 bases match TRBD2. The sample comprised peripheral blood. This TCR came from a woman aged 18-29 years who had recovered from COVID-19. The DNA for the CDR3 is TGTGCCAGCAGCTTAGTGTTTGCGGGAGAAAACGAGCAGTACTTC. Protein product: CASSLVFAGENEQYF.